These 15 T cell receptor beta chains share one sample of origin, sequenced in a study of T cells in Graves' hyperthyroidism and ophthalmopathy. Researchers took RNA transcripts and amplified the TCR beta CDR3 regions from them. Using the HTBI primer set, a first-round RT-PCR was run on the TCR CDR3. TCRdb re-called the multiplex PCR reads through MiXCR, storing one row per CDR3 protein. The data show fewer than 750,000 distinct CDR3 sequences, with 14% to 15% seen just once and 3.5% to 4.5% held by the top ten. The sequenced sample was blood. The receptor source for this set is a middle-aged woman with Graves' ophthalmopathy.

The chain recombines TRBV6-2 or TRBV6-3 with TRBJ1-1; 11 bases match TRBD1. Unmatched junction bases numbered 4, after V lost 7 bases and J lost 3 bases. The V gene's germline CDR1 is MNHEY and CDR2 SVGEGT. This CDR3 region has 14 residues. The CDR3 is CASIQDRGHTEAFF. CDR3 nucleotides: TGTGCCAGCATCCAGGACAGGGGGCACACTGAAGCTTTCTTT.

This clonotype appeared a few times. The CDR3 protein is CASTAWGVGEQYF. In DNA, the CDR3 is TGTGCCAGCACCGCTTGGGGAGTTGGCGAGCAGTACTTC. This sequence joins TRBV28 and TRBJ2-7, with D possibly matching TRBD2 (5 bases). CDR3 size: 13 residues. Germline CDR1 and CDR2: MDHEN and SYDVKM. Deletions cut 7 bases from V and 6 bases from J, with 16 bases between.

This clonotype came up many times. The chain is built from TRBV6-1 and TRBJ1-1, with D possibly being TRBD1 (5 bases). CDR1 and CDR2 (germline): MNHNS, SASEGT. The CDR3 runs 14 residues. V lost 9 bases and J 5 bases, leaving 19 bases between the germline ends. The chain's CDR3 is CASQKTSGVTEAFF. CDR3 DNA: TGTGCCAGTCAAAAAACCTCGGGGGTGACTGAAGCTTTCTTT.

This clonotype was detected many times. This chain connects TRBV28 to TRBJ1-5, with a tentative D call TRBD1 (5 bases). V was pared by 5 bases and J by 4 bases, with 24 bases between. Germline V CDR1 and CDR2: MDHEN, SYDVKM. This CDR3 region has 18 residues. This CDR3 reads CASSLPQGVGGRNQPQHF. CDR3 sequence (DNA): TGTGCCAGCAGTCTACCCCAAGGGGTAGGAGGGCGGAATCAGCCCCAGCATTTT.

This clonotype was seen repeatedly, ten times or more. The CDR3 spells CAISESGEISNSYEQYF. The DNA of the CDR3 is TGTGCCATCAGTGAGTCCGGGGAAATCTCGAACTCCTACGAGCAGTACTTC. J is TRBJ2-7 and V is TRBV10-3; tentatively, D is TRBD2 (5 bases). V lost 0 bases and J lost 0, with 15 bases in between. Germline-derived CDR1 and CDR2 are ENHRY and SYGVKD. The CDR3 totals 17 residues.

This clonotype has at least ten counts. The chain uses TRBV18 and TRBJ2-7; D may be TRBD1 or TRBD2 (5 bases each). This CDR3 comprises 13 residues. Germline V gives CDR1 KGHSH, CDR2 LQKENI. V was clipped by 5 bases and J by 2 bases, with 10 bases between them. CDR3 sequence reads: CASSEGQPYEQYF. Written as DNA, the CDR3 is TGTGCCAGCTCAGAGGGGCAGCCCTACGAGCAGTACTTC. Full variable domain (rest looked up from reference TRBV18 and TRBJ2-7): NAGVMQNPRHLVRRRGQEARLRCSPMKGHSHVYWYRQLPEEGLKFMVYLQKENIIDESGMPKERFSAEFPKEGPSILRIQQVVRGDSAAYFCASSEGQPYEQYFGPGTRLTVT.

This clonotype was seen repeatedly, ten times or more. J is TRBJ1-5 and V is TRBV7-2; 7 bases match TRBD1. The CDR3 covers 14 residues. V shed 5 bases, J shed 3 bases, and the junction held 4 bases outside the gene matches. Germline V lookup: CDR1 SGHTA, CDR2 FQGNSA. As DNA, the CDR3 is TGTGCCAGCAGCCCGGGACAGCTCAATCAGCCCCAGCATTTT. Translated: CASSPGQLNQPQHF.

This sequence joins TRBV5-1 and TRBJ2-7; 12 bases are a match to TRBD1. CDR3 length: 17 residues. Per germline, CDR1 SGHRS and CDR2 YFSETQ. The ends lost 0 bases at V and 5 bases at J; junction bases unmatched: 9. The CDR3 DNA sequence: TGCGCCAGCAGCTTGGTGCCTTCCGGGACAGGGGGCCACGAGCAGTACTTC. Translation: CASSLVPSGTGGHEQYF.

This clonotype was observed many times. The CDR3 sequence: CATSRITGSGANVLTF. In DNA, the CDR3 is TGTGCCACCAGCAGAATTACAGGGTCCGGGGCCAACGTCCTGACTTTC. J is TRBJ2-6 and V is TRBV15; D perhaps matches TRBD1 (6 bases). Trimming shortened V by 2 bases and J by 4 bases, and 12 bases separated the two germline ends. The CDR3 totals 16 residues. Germline V gene data show CDR1 as LNHNV and CDR2 as YYDKDF (reference sequence). Looking up the rest from reference TRBV15 and TRBJ2-6 gives the full variable domain: DAMVIQNPRYQVTQFGKPVTLSCSQTLNHNVMYWYQQKSSQAPKLLFHYYDKDFNNEADTPDNFQSRRPNTSFCFLDIRSPGLGDTAMYLCATSRITGSGANVLTFGAGSRLTVL.

This clonotype has ten or more counts. This chain uses TRBV20-1 with TRBJ2-7; 8 nucleotides match TRBD1. CDR1 and CDR2 from the germline V gene are DFQATT and SNEGSKA (reference sequence). V trimming: 3 bases; J trimming: 1 base; junction bases outside the gene matches: 5. The CDR3 covers 14 residues. In DNA, the CDR3 is TGCAGTGCTAGTACGGGACAGGTGTCCTACGAGCAGTACTTC. Residues: CSASTGQVSYEQYF.

This clonotype came up a few times. The V gene is TRBV6-1, the J gene TRBJ1-3; 9 bases agree with TRBD1. Trimming cost V 6 bases and J 7 bases; bases outside gene matches: 4. The CDR3 extends over 13 amino acids. Germline V gene lookup returns CDR1 MNHNS and CDR2 SASEGT. The DNA for the CDR3 is TGTGCCAGCAGACCCACAGGGGGCAACACCATATATTTT. Protein product: CASRPTGGNTIYF.

Many counts were recorded for this clonotype. The CDR3 DNA reads TGTGCCAGCAGTTATCGGAGCAACGGAAATGGGTCACCCCTCCACTTT. Translation gives CASSYRSNGNGSPLHF. The V gene is TRBV6-5, the J gene TRBJ1-6; D unresolved. The CDR3 has 16 amino acids. Germline CDR1 is MNHEY and CDR2 is SVGAGI. Deletions cut 3 bases from V and 10 bases from J, with 19 bases between.

This clonotype was picked up many times. The chain recombines TRBV28 with TRBJ2-7, with TRBD2 matching 12 bases. The CDR3 consists of 17 residues. Germline CDR1 reads MDHEN; CDR2 reads SYDVKM. V shed 5 bases, J shed 3 bases, and the junction held 11 bases outside the gene matches. CDR3 residues: CASSRTSGKLTNYEQYF. In DNA form, the CDR3 reads TGTGCCAGCAGTCGGACTAGCGGGAAATTGACGAACTACGAGCAGTACTTC.

This clonotype was picked up many times. The chain employs TRBV4-1 and TRBJ2-7, with D possibly being TRBD1 (6 bases). This CDR3 has 14 amino acids. Per germline, CDR1 MGHRA and CDR2 YSYEKL. V lost 4 bases to trimming and J lost 0 bases, with 10 bases between them. This CDR3 reads CASSRGQSSYEQYF. In DNA form, the CDR3 reads TGCGCCAGCAGCCGCGGACAGAGCTCCTACGAGCAGTACTTC.

The J gene is TRBJ1-2, the V gene TRBV6-2 or TRBV6-3; the match to TRBD1 covers 7 bases. The CDR3 covers 15 residues. With 7 bases clipped from V and 4 bases from J, the junction kept 12 bases outside the gene matches. Germline V gene sequence: CDR1 MNHEY, CDR2 SVGEGT. DNA of the CDR3: TGTGCCAGCAACAGCTCTCCGCACAGGGGCTATGGCTACACCTTC. Translated: CASNSSPHRGYGYTF.